These T cell receptor beta chains were read from a single sample in a study of shared clonotypes between healthy human individuals. Repertoires were generated with immunoSEQ multiplex PCR, while TCRdb's copy carries only in-frame clones and drops some. The table includes around 2.5 million clones, more than 85% detected once. The sequencing sample was made of naive CD4+ T cells from PBMCs. The receptors were gathered from a man younger than 35 in good health. Some clones in this sample may be carry-over from other donors' samples. Each CDR3 is given with its conserved first and last residue. Fields, in order: D gene, clone size, V gene, J gene, CDR3 protein, CDR3 DNA. The D gene is left open where the match is weak. Clone size is not always given. Where it is, it says once, few, many or a class for expanded clones.

D: TRBD2
size: NA
V: TRBV7-6
J: TRBJ2-2
CDR3: CASSSSQTSGRVTGELFF
DNA: TGTGCCAGCAGCTCCTCCCAGACTAGCGGGAGAGTTACCGGGGAGCTGTTTTTT

D: NA
size: NA
V: TRBV4-3
J: TRBJ2-7
CDR3: CASSQGSGGFYEQYF
DNA: TGCGCCAGCAGCCAAGGGTCTGGCGGTTTCTACGAGCAGTACTTC

D: TRBD1
size: NA
V: TRBV27
J: TRBJ1-2
CDR3: CASSRLRGLDGYTF
DNA: TGTGCCAGCAGCCGACTCAGGGGGTTGGATGGCTACACCTTC

D: NA
size: NA
V: TRBV6-5
J: TRBJ1-2
CDR3: CASSYLQGTSYGYTF
DNA: TGTGCCAGCAGTTACCTACAGGGTACTAGCTATGGCTACACCTTC

D: NA
size: NA
V: TRBV7-2
J: TRBJ1-3
CDR3: CASSPSRPGNTIYF
DNA: TGTGCCAGCAGCCCCAGTAGACCTGGAAACACCATATATTTT

D: NA
size: NA
V: TRBV7-6
J: TRBJ2-7
CDR3: CASSLIGTYEQYF
DNA: TGTGCCAGCAGCTTAATTGGGACCTACGAGCAGTACTTC

D: TRBD2
size: NA
V: TRBV28
J: TRBJ2-7
CDR3: CASSFGISGNEQYF
DNA: TGTGCCAGCAGTTTCGGGATTAGCGGGAACGAGCAGTACTTC

D: NA
size: NA
V: TRBV19
J: TRBJ2-7
CDR3: CASSKIDGNYEQYF
DNA: TGTGCCAGTAGTAAGATTGACGGGAACTACGAGCAGTACTTC

D: TRBD2
size: NA
V: TRBV7-3
J: TRBJ2-7
CDR3: CASSLPIGSGRAGYEQYF
DNA: TGTGCCAGCAGCTTACCTATAGGATCGGGGAGGGCGGGGTACGAGCAGTACTTC

D: TRBD1
size: NA
V: TRBV30
J: TRBJ2-7
CDR3: CAWSRGPGGNYEQYF
DNA: TGTGCCTGGAGCCGAGGTCCAGGGGGAAACTACGAGCAGTACTTC

D: NA
size: once
V: TRBV9
J: TRBJ1-1
CDR3: CASSVATWGNEAFF
DNA: TGTGCCAGCAGCGTAGCTACTTGGGGAAATGAAGCTTTCTTT

D: NA
size: NA
V: TRBV5-1
J: TRBJ1-4
CDR3: CASSANTATNEKLFF
DNA: TGCGCCAGCAGCGCCAACACTGCAACTAATGAAAAACTGTTTTTT

D: TRBD2
size: NA
V: TRBV6-1
J: TRBJ2-1
CDR3: CASIPGLAEPNEQFF
DNA: TGTGCCAGCATTCCCGGACTAGCGGAGCCCAATGAGCAGTTCTTC

D: NA
size: NA
V: TRBV7-9
J: TRBJ2-7
CDR3: CASSLEADSYEQYF
DNA: TGTGCCAGCAGCTTAGAGGCAGATTCCTACGAGCAGTACTTC

D: NA
size: NA
V: TRBV5-1
J: TRBJ2-7
CDR3: CASSLGGTDSYEQYF
DNA: TGCGCCAGCAGCCTTGGAGGGACAGACTCCTACGAGCAGTACTTC

D: NA
size: NA
V: TRBV11-1
J: TRBJ1-1
CDR3: CASSYRTTMNTEAFF
DNA: TGTGCCAGCAGCTACCGGACTACAATGAACACTGAAGCTTTCTTT

D: TRBD1
size: NA
V: TRBV7-2
J: TRBJ1-2
CDR3: CASSPQGTGYGYTF
DNA: TGTGCCAGCAGCCCGCAAGGGACAGGCTATGGCTACACCTTC

D: TRBD1
size: NA
V: TRBV28
J: TRBJ2-7
CDR3: CASSLRTGPIDEQYF
DNA: TGTGCCAGCAGTTTACGGACAGGCCCCATCGACGAGCAGTACTTC

D: NA
size: NA
V: TRBV6-4
J: TRBJ2-4
CDR3: CASSASAVENIQYF
DNA: TGTGCCAGCAGTGCCTCAGCGGTGGAAAACATTCAGTACTTC

D: NA
size: NA
V: TRBV6-4
J: TRBJ1-5
CDR3: CASSDSGKQPDTYSNQPQHF
DNA: TGTGCCAGCAGTGACTCGGGGAAACAACCGGATACTTATAGCAATCAGCCCCAGCATTTT

D: TRBD1
size: once
V: TRBV5-4
J: TRBJ1-4
CDR3: CATTRGTGEEKLFF
DNA: TGTGCCACCACGCGGGGGACAGGGGAAGAAAAACTGTTTTTT

D: NA
size: once
V: TRBV5-1
J: TRBJ2-1
CDR3: CASSLVRIQGREFF
DNA: TGCGCCAGCAGCTTGGTAAGAATTCAGGGTCGGGAGTTCTTC

D: TRBD1
size: once
V: TRBV19
J: TRBJ1-1
CDR3: CASRTQGRYTEAFF
DNA: TGTGCCAGTAGAACACAGGGGCGGTACACTGAAGCTTTCTTT

D: NA
size: NA
V: TRBV5-1
J: TRBJ2-7
CDR3: CASSLESGGFYEQYF
DNA: TGCGCCAGCAGCTTGGAATCTGGAGGGTTCTACGAGCAGTACTTC

D: NA
size: NA
V: TRBV29-1
J: TRBJ1-4
CDR3: CSVRTAHNEKLFF
DNA: TGCAGCGTCCGTACCGCTCATAATGAAAAACTGTTTTTT

D: TRBD1
size: NA
V: TRBV4-1
J: TRBJ2-7
CDR3: CASSQRDRGPYEQYF
DNA: TGCGCCAGCAGCCAAAGGGACAGGGGTCCCTACGAGCAGTACTTC

D: NA
size: NA
V: TRBV28
J: TRBJ2-4
CDR3: CATQPDSVNIQYF
DNA: TGTGCCACCCAACCTGACTCAGTAAACATTCAGTACTTC

D: NA
size: NA
V: TRBV11-1
J: TRBJ2-1
CDR3: CASSFPGISYNEQFF
DNA: TGTGCCAGCAGCTTCCCGGGGATCTCCTACAATGAGCAGTTCTTC

D: TRBD2
size: once
V: TRBV7-2
J: TRBJ2-5
CDR3: CASSGRLAGFQETQYF
DNA: TGTGCCAGCAGCGGCCGACTAGCGGGGTTCCAAGAGACCCAGTACTTC

D: TRBD2
size: NA
V: TRBV28
J: TRBJ2-1
CDR3: CASSLTSGLAGGNEQFF
DNA: TGTGCCAGCAGTTTAACATCTGGACTAGCGGGCGGGAATGAGCAGTTCTTC

D: TRBD2
size: NA
V: TRBV28
J: TRBJ2-3
CDR3: CASSPREGTDTQYF
DNA: TGTGCCAGCAGCCCTCGGGAGGGCACAGATACGCAGTATTTT

D: NA
size: NA
V: TRBV4-1
J: TRBJ2-5
CDR3: CASSQGEGRETQYF
DNA: TGCGCCAGCAGCCAAGGAGAGGGCCGGGAGACCCAGTACTTC

D: NA
size: NA
V: TRBV7-2
J: TRBJ1-3
CDR3: CASSLDPGSGNTIYF
DNA: TGTGCCAGCAGCTTAGACCCGGGCTCTGGAAACACCATATATTTT

D: NA
size: NA
V: TRBV19
J: TRBJ2-1
CDR3: CASREDGSSYNEQFF
DNA: TGTGCCAGTAGAGAAGACGGAAGCTCCTACAATGAGCAGTTCTTC

D: TRBD1
size: NA
V: TRBV5-6
J: TRBJ1-2
CDR3: CASSLGQGARGYTF
DNA: TGTGCCAGCAGCCTGGGACAGGGGGCGCGAGGCTACACCTTC